These 16 T cell receptor beta chains share one sample of origin, sequenced in a study of response to subunit inactivated influenza vaccine. MiXCR was run by TCRdb on the RT-PCR reads, yielding one entry per CDR3 protein. There are a few hundred thousand distinct CDR3 sequences in the sample; around 20% occur only once, and 10% lies in the top ten. The starting material was PBMCs from blood, obtained less than 22 months after vaccination. The source of these receptors is a man between 50 and 75 years old who received an inactivated influenza vaccine.

This clonotype was detected a few times. This chain uses TRBV5-4 with TRBJ1-3; D call uncertain. V was shortened by 4 bases and J by 1 base, with 12 bases between the two germline ends. The CDR3 is made up of 15 amino acids. Germline V lookup: CDR1 SGHNT, CDR2 YYREEE (reference sequence). This chain's CDR3 is CASSPGRGSGNTIYF. Written as DNA, the CDR3 is TGTGCCAGCAGCCCCGGACGGGGTTCTGGAAACACCATATATTTT.

The chain combines TRBV11-2 with TRBJ2-7; D call uncertain. Germline assignment: CDR1 SGHAT and CDR2 FQNNGV. Trimming pared 0 bases from V and 7 bases from J, leaving 10 bases between. This CDR3 has 13 residues. In DNA form, the CDR3 reads TGTGCCAGCAGCTTAGATCTTGGACGGGAGCAGTACTTC. Encoded protein: CASSLDLGREQYF.

The chain couples TRBV12-3 or TRBV12-4 to TRBJ2-2, with TRBD2 matching over 7 bases. This CDR3 is 17 amino acids long. J was trimmed by 4 bases and V by 1 base; bases with no gene match: 9. The CDR3 is CASSLGWGGAVTGELFF. The CDR3, as DNA: TGTGCCAGCAGTTTAGGATGGGGGGGTGCAGTCACCGGGGAGCTGTTTTTT.

This clonotype was detected only a few times. This chain links TRBV3-1 with TRBJ1-6; TRBD1 aligns across 8 bases. Germline V lookup: CDR1 LGHDT, CDR2 YNNKEL (reference sequence). After removal of 3 bases from V and 7 bases from J, the junction contained 5 bases not matched to a gene. The length of the CDR3 is 15 residues. The CDR3 sequence: CASSHRTGFNSPLHF. CDR3 coding DNA: TGTGCCAGCAGCCACAGGACAGGGTTCAATTCACCCCTCCACTTT.

This clonotype came up a few times. The DNA of the CDR3 is TGTGCCACCAGCAGAGATCATCAGATCAATCGGCCCCTCCACTTT. Its translation is CATSRDHQINRPLHF. The rearrangement links TRBV15 to TRBJ1-6; D uncertain. The germline CDR1 and CDR2 sequences are LNHNV and YYDKDF (reference sequence). The ends were cut back, 0 bases at V and 13 bases at J, with 16 bases in the middle. The CDR3 spans 15 residues.

This chain uses TRBV4-1 with TRBJ1-1; D is possibly TRBD1 (6 bases). The germline V gene has CDR1 MGHRA and CDR2 YSYEKL. V lost 1 base and J 8 bases, leaving 8 bases between the germline ends. The CDR3 contains 12 residues. CDR3 sequence reads: CASSQAQGEAFF. CDR3 sequence (DNA): TGCGCCAGCAGCCAAGCCCAGGGGGAAGCTTTCTTT.

J is TRBJ2-3 and V is TRBV11-2; D could derive from TRBD1 or TRBD2 (5 bases each). CDR3 length: 17 amino acids. CDR1 is SGHAT and CDR2 is FQNNGV in the germline V gene. V lost 1 base to trimming and J lost 2 bases, with 16 bases between them. This CDR3 reads CASSLGRGFGATDTQYF. DNA for the CDR3: TGTGCCAGCAGCTTAGGTCGGGGTTTTGGGGCCACAGATACGCAGTATTTT. Together with reference TRBV11-2 and TRBJ2-3, the CDR3 gives the full variable domain: EAGVAQSPRYKIIEKRQSVAFWCNPISGHATLYWYQQILGQGPKLLIQFQNNGVVDDSQLPKDRFSAERLKGVDSTLKIQPAKLEDSAVYLCASSLGRGFGATDTQYFGPGTRLTVL.

The chain couples TRBV20-1 to TRBJ1-2, with TRBD1 identical over 7 bases. Germline-derived CDR1 and CDR2 are DFQATT and SNEGSKA (reference sequence). Losses at the gene ends were 6 bases for V and 8 bases for J; bases not matched to a gene: 9. CDR3 length: 12 residues. For the CDR3, the DNA is TGCAGTGCCGTAAGACAGGGCGGGGGCTACACCTTC. Amino acid sequence: CSAVRQGGGYTF.

V is TRBV20-1 and J is TRBJ2-5, with D maybe TRBD1 (6 bases). CDR1 is DFQATT and CDR2 is SNEGSKA in the germline V gene (reference sequence). The CDR3 loop spans 12 amino acids. The V gene lost 4 bases and the J gene lost 1 base, with 7 bases spanning the gap. The CDR3 here is CSANRAQETQYF. The DNA for the CDR3 is TGCAGTGCTAACAGGGCCCAAGAGACCCAGTACTTC.

The chain combines TRBV12-3 or TRBV12-4 with TRBJ2-1, with a possible D match to TRBD1 (5 bases). Between the trimmed V and J ends, which lost 7 bases and 8 bases, there was a span of 30 bases. CDR3 size: 18 residues. The CDR3 coding sequence is TGTGCCAGCACTACCCCCGTGACCCTGGGGCTAGAAGTGCATGAGCAGTTCTTC. Encoded protein: CASTTPVTLGLEVHEQFF.

This sequence joins TRBV5-4 and TRBJ2-1, with D possibly TRBD1 on 6 matching bases. The V end lost 2 bases, the J end lost 1 base, and 10 bases lay between the germline ends. CDR1 is SGHNT, CDR2 YYREEE, per germline (reference sequence). The CDR3 totals 15 residues. DNA of the CDR3: TGTGCCAGCAGCTTCGACAGGCCTTCCTACAATGAGCAGTTCTTC. Protein: CASSFDRPSYNEQFF.

This clonotype turned up a few times. V gene TRBV9 combines with J gene TRBJ2-7; the match to TRBD2 covers 8 bases. Germline CDR1 and CDR2: SGDLS and YYNGEE. The CDR3 covers 18 residues. J gave up 5 bases and V 2 bases, and 18 bases lay outside the gene matches. CDR3 DNA: TGTGCCAGCAGCGTTGGGGCTGGTGGACTAGCTGGCGCCCACGAGCAGTACTTC. Translating gives CASSVGAGGLAGAHEQYF.

The chain employs TRBV7-9 and TRBJ1-1; no clear D. V dropped 7 bases and J dropped 1 base, with 16 bases sitting between them. Germline CDR1 SEHNR, CDR2 FQNEAQ (reference sequence). The CDR3 runs 15 residues. The CDR3 DNA sequence: TGTGCCAGCATTTTCTCCCCGGGCCGGAACACTGAAGCTTTCTTT. This sequence encodes CASIFSPGRNTEAFF.

The V gene is TRBV6-5, the J gene TRBJ2-2, with D maybe TRBD2 (6 bases). Germline V CDR1 and CDR2: MNHEY, SVGAGI. This CDR3 has 16 residues. Trimming took 2 bases from V and 4 from J, leaving 14 bases between them. DNA of the CDR3: TGTGCCAGCAGTTACGAGCGGGTGGGCGGCACCGGGGAGCTGTTTTTT. Its translation is CASSYERVGGTGELFF.

This clonotype has more than one count but fewer than ten. The gene calls are TRBV15 and TRBJ2-2; possible D gene TRBD2, 6 bases. Per germline, CDR1 LNHNV and CDR2 YYDKDF (reference sequence). CDR3 length: 14 amino acids. Trimming shortened V by 5 bases and J by 4 bases, and 11 bases separated the two germline ends. The CDR3 sequence: CATSPQEGTGELFF. The CDR3 DNA reads TGTGCCACCAGCCCCCAGGAGGGCACCGGGGAGCTGTTTTTT.

The rearrangement uses TRBV30 and TRBJ1-3, with TRBD1 matching over 9 bases. Germline CDR1 is GTSNPN and CDR2 is SVGIG (reference sequence). The V segment lost 7 bases and the J segment 6 bases; nucleotides outside the gene matches: 7. The CDR3 length is 13 residues. The CDR3 region is CASPGQGTNTIYF. CDR3 DNA: TGTGCCTCTCCGGGACAGGGAACAAACACCATATATTTT.